Listed below are T cell receptor beta chains from one sample, sequenced in a study of T-cell memory formation after mild COVID-19. TCRdb used MiXCR to reprocess the 5' RACE reads, holding one entry per CDR3 protein. Altogether hundreds of thousands of distinct CDR3 sequences are present, 15% to 20% being singletons, with the ten largest covering 20% to 25%. Sequencing input: PBMCs or a T cell subset sorted from them (not recorded which). Receptors originate from a man younger than 30 who had mild COVID-19 (a few samples of this study predate the infection). Cell type and time point are not known. Each CDR3 is given with its conserved first and last residue. The D gene is left open where the match is weak.

v_gene,d_gene,CDR3aa
TRBV11-2,TRBD2,CASGSGLAGYNEQFF
TRBV24-1,.,CATNRAVEGGDKETQYF
TRBV5-1,TRBD2,CASSLASGGLEQFF
TRBV27,TRBD2,CASSLQLAGRLQYF
TRBV28,TRBD1,CASSGGQGNYGYTF
TRBV6-1,.,CASSDTWRSQPQHF
TRBV28,.,CASSLLSSYNSPLHF
TRBV5-1,TRBD2,CASSSVAGSTDTQYF
TRBV9,TRBD1,CASSVGSGGTNEQFF
TRBV5-1,.,CASSLGEDRREKLFF
TRBV7-9,.,CASSLSWAEAFF
TRBV5-1,TRBD1,CASSVDRGWYGYTF
TRBV7-9,TRBD2,CASSFHSGTYEQYF
TRBV10-3,.,CATTGGISGTEAFF
TRBV5-1,TRBD1,CASGTEQETQYF
TRBV28,.,CASSLAGLLSGNTIYF
TRBV9,.,CASSVGGVLETQYF
TRBV4-1,TRBD2,CASSQRLAGDNYEQYF
TRBV7-6,.,CASSSALRGKLDTEAFF
TRBV7-6,TRBD2,CASSAASGGGEQYF
TRBV23-1,.,CASSNREERDTGELFF
TRBV4-3,.,CASSQGTATNEKLFF
TRBV7-9,.,CASSDKWDLNEQFF
TRBV5-1,TRBD2,CASSLVATGGSYNEQFF
TRBV30,.,CAWSRNYFQPQHF
TRBV6-2/TRBV6-3,TRBD1,CASSDTTGTYNEQFF
TRBV11-2,.,CASSGLRDSPGETQYF
TRBV5-5,.,CASSFNSGAEQFF
TRBV5-1,TRBD2,CASSLAGGAGSGANVLTF